What follows are 32 T cell receptor beta chains derived from one specimen sequenced in a study of beta chain features in type 1 diabetes. Sequenced material consisted of expressed TCRB transcripts (all of the isolated RNA was reverse transcribed). Data came from immunoSEQ multiplex PCR; TCRdb stores just in-frame clones and leaves some out. The repertoire holds approximately 160,000 clones, with 10% to 13% as singletons. Points from the study as a whole: Type 1 diabetes patients showed a moderate but significant shortening of TCRB CDR3s in all four CD4+ subsets.

Which antigens these TCRs recognize remains unknown. Source material: central memory CD4+ T cells from blood. These receptors were obtained from a man aged 30-40 years with type 1 diabetes.

This rearrangement joins TRBV7-2 to TRBJ2-7; TRBD2 might be the D (6 bases). The CDR3 runs to 14 residues. The germline V gene has CDR1 SGHTA and CDR2 FQGNSA. Trimming removed 0 bases from V and 7 bases from J, with 13 bases in between. CDR3 nucleotide sequence: TGTGCCAGCAGCTTAGCCCGTCTGGCGGGGGAGCAGTACTTC. Translated: CASSLARLAGEQYF.

This clone was recorded at least ten times. The rearrangement uses TRBV7-2 and TRBJ1-3; D is unresolved. Germline CDR1 and CDR2: SGHTA and FQGNSA. V was pared by 4 bases and J by 9 bases, with 13 bases between. The CDR3 has 13 amino acids. In nucleotides, the CDR3 is TGTGCCAGCAGCTCCCCTCCCGAAGCCACCATATATTTT. The encoded protein is CASSSPPEATIYF.

The chain uses TRBV4-2 and TRBJ2-4, with 11 bases that match TRBD2. Germline V lookup: CDR1 LGHNA, CDR2 YNFKEQ. The CDR3 length is 18 residues. V gave up 0 bases and J gave up 0 bases; unmatched junction bases: 4. CDR3 amino acids: CASSQEVGTSGAKNIQYF. The CDR3, as DNA: TGTGCCAGCAGCCAAGAGGTTGGGACTAGCGGAGCCAAAAACATTCAGTACTTC.

The chain has TRBV28 and TRBJ1-4; 9 positions agree with TRBD1. Trimming took 5 bases from V and 4 from J; bases not matched to a gene: 2. Germline lookup yields CDR1 MDHEN and CDR2 SYDVKM. The CDR3 is made up of 14 amino acids. The CDR3 coding sequence is TGTGCCAGCAGTCCGACAGGGGGTAATGAAAAACTGTTTTTT. As protein: CASSPTGGNEKLFF. Full variable domain (missing parts from reference TRBV28 and TRBJ1-4): DVKVTQSSRYLVKRTGEKVFLECVQDMDHENMFWYRQDPGLGLRLIYFSYDVKMKEKGDIPEGYSVSREKKERFSLILESASTNQTSMYLCASSPTGGNEKLFFGSGTQLSVL.

The genes are TRBV10-3 and TRBJ1-5; a possible D gene is TRBD1 (6 bases). V was clipped by 3 bases and J by 5 bases, with 14 bases between them. Germline V gene sequence: CDR1 ENHRY, CDR2 SYGVKD. The CDR3 contains 15 residues. This chain's CDR3 is CAISDQLQGDQPQHF. The CDR3 DNA reads as TGTGCCATCAGTGACCAATTACAGGGAGATCAGCCCCAGCATTTT.

The chain combines TRBV6-5 with TRBJ2-3, with a tentative D call TRBD1 (5 bases). CDR1 and CDR2 from the germline V gene are MNHEY and SVGAGI. Between the trimmed V and J ends, which lost 0 bases and 2 bases, there was a span of 9 bases. The CDR3 sequence is 15 residues long. The CDR3 nucleotides read TGTGCCAGCAGTTACTCGCAGGGAACCACAGATACGCAGTATTTT. It is translated as CASSYSQGTTDTQYF.

The V call is TRBV15, the J call TRBJ1-5; tentatively, D is TRBD1 (5 bases). Germline V gives CDR1 LNHNV, CDR2 YYDKDF (reference sequence). The CDR3 sequence is 16 residues long. Trimming stripped 1 base from V and 0 bases from J, with 10 bases between. The DNA of the CDR3 is TGTGCCACCAGCAGAGGCGTCGGGGGTAGCAATCAGCCCCAGCATTTT. Its protein product is CATSRGVGGSNQPQHF.

This clone has only a few counts. The V gene is TRBV29-1, the J gene TRBJ1-4, with TRBD1 matching 9 bases. Germline V gene data show CDR1 as SQVTM and CDR2 as ANQGSEA. J gave up 9 bases and V 2 bases, and 7 bases lay outside the gene matches. This CDR3 is 14 amino acids long. This CDR3 is CSVESGQGAQKLFF. The CDR3 nucleotides read TGCAGCGTTGAATCGGGACAGGGAGCTCAAAAACTGTTTTTT.

The chain is built from TRBV11-1 and TRBJ2-1; 12 bases fit TRBD2. Germline V gives CDR1 SGHAT, CDR2 FQDESV (reference sequence). After removal of 4 bases from V and 7 bases from J, the junction contained 8 bases not matched to a gene. This CDR3 has 16 amino acids. In nucleotides, the CDR3 is TGTGCCAGCAGCTCATCTCTAGCGGGAGGGGTTAATGAGCAGTTCTTC. Its protein product is CASSSSLAGGVNEQFF.

This clone has at least ten counts. Other nucleotide sequences in the sample specify the same CDR3. The chain employs TRBV19 and TRBJ2-5, with TRBD2 matching 7 bases. Unmatched junction bases numbered 1, after V lost 10 bases and J lost 2 bases. The CDR3 sequence is 11 residues long. Germline V lookup: CDR1 LNHDA, CDR2 SQIVND (reference sequence). DNA of the CDR3: TGTGCCACGCGGGGGCAAGAGACCCAGTACTTC. Residues: CATRGQETQYF.

This chain joins TRBV4-2 and TRBJ2-2; 7 nucleotides agree with TRBD2. In germline, CDR1 is LGHNA, CDR2 YNFKEQ. Trimming cost V 8 bases and J 4 bases; bases outside gene matches: 13. This CDR3 contains 16 residues. The CDR3 reads CASGNSGERGTGELFF. The DNA of the CDR3 is TGTGCCAGCGGTAATAGCGGCGAGCGGGGCACCGGGGAGCTGTTTTTT.

The V call is TRBV7-3, the J call TRBJ1-1, with no clear D. CDR3 length: 13 amino acids. Looked up from germline, CDR1 is SGHTA and CDR2 is FQGTGA. V was cut by 0 bases and J by 2 bases, with 4 bases left in between. The CDR3 sequence is CASSLTPNTEAFF. The CDR3 coding sequence is TGTGCCAGCAGCTTAACTCCAAACACTGAAGCTTTCTTT.

The rearrangement uses TRBV9 and TRBJ2-7; TRBD2 aligns across 13 bases. CDR3 length: 17 residues. The ends lost 2 bases at V and 4 bases at J; junction bases unmatched: 9. Germline V gene sequence: CDR1 SGDLS, CDR2 YYNGEE. This chain's CDR3 is CASSVGTSGKVQYEQYF. The CDR3 coding sequence is TGTGCCAGCAGCGTCGGGACTAGCGGGAAGGTTCAGTACGAGCAGTACTTC.

The table lists this clone with a few counts. V is TRBV9 and J is TRBJ2-1; 10 positions match TRBD1. The CDR3 covers 16 residues. J lost 1 base, V lost 4 bases, and 5 bases had no gene match. Germline V CDR1 and CDR2: SGDLS, YYNGEE. In DNA, the CDR3 is TGTGCCAGCAGCCCACGGGGACAGGGGTCCTACAATGAGCAGTTCTTC. It codes for CASSPRGQGSYNEQFF. Filled out from reference TRBV9 and TRBJ2-1, the complete variable domain reads DSGVTQTPKHLITATGQRVTLRCSPRSGDLSVYWYQQSLDQGLQFLIQYYNGEERAKGNILERFSAQQFPDLHSELNLSSLELGDSALYFCASSPRGQGSYNEQFFGPGTRLTVL.

In this sample, this clone turned up a few times. The rearrangement joins TRBV30 to TRBJ2-1, with 8 bases lining up with TRBD2. The V gene end was trimmed by 1 base and the J gene end by 8 bases; junction bases not matched to a gene: 10. From germline, CDR1 is GTSNPN and CDR2 SVGIG (reference sequence). The CDR3 covers 15 residues. The CDR3 is CAWSGQSGSWDEQFF. In DNA, the CDR3 is TGTGCCTGGAGTGGTCAGAGCGGGAGCTGGGATGAGCAGTTCTTC. The whole variable domain, remainder taken from reference TRBV30 and TRBJ2-1, is SQTIHQWPATLVQPVGSPLSLECTVEGTSNPNLYWYRQAAGRGLQLLFYSVGIGQISSEVPQNLSASRPQDRQFILSSKKLLLSDSGFYLCAWSGQSGSWDEQFFGPGTRLTVL.

The CDR3 reads CSVPEYQETQYF. Written as DNA, the CDR3 is TGCAGCGTTCCGGAGTACCAAGAGACCCAGTACTTC. This chain uses TRBV29-1 with TRBJ2-5; D gene ambiguous. The CDR3 has 12 amino acids. V was pared by 5 bases and J by 0 bases, with 7 bases between. CDR1 and CDR2 (germline): SQVTM, ANQGSEA.

This clone has just a few counts. The chain joins TRBV15 to TRBJ2-3; TRBD1 matches at 9 bases. Germline CDR1 is LNHNV and CDR2 is YYDKDF (reference sequence). CDR3 size: 14 residues. V dropped 4 bases and J dropped 4; count of bases not matched to a gene: 3. The CDR3 loop reads CATSIGTGSDTQYF. The CDR3 DNA follows: TGTGCCACCAGCATCGGGACAGGGTCAGATACGCAGTATTTT.

The chain has TRBV4-1 and TRBJ1-2; no definite D call. This CDR3 contains 14 residues. V lost 3 bases to trimming and J lost 10 bases, with 18 bases between them. CDR1 and CDR2 from the germline V gene are MGHRA and YSYEKL. The CDR3: CASSHSSEAGFYTF. In nucleotides, the CDR3 is TGCGCCAGCAGCCACTCTTCTGAGGCGGGGTTCTACACCTTC.

The rearrangement joins TRBV7-2 to TRBJ1-5; 11 bases fit TRBD1. The trim removed 1 base at V and 4 bases at J, leaving 3 bases unmatched. Germline V CDR1 and CDR2: SGHTA, FQGNSA. This CDR3 has 16 residues. CDR3 sequence: CASSLVGTGGNQPQHF. The CDR3 nucleotides are TGTGCCAGCAGCTTAGTCGGGACAGGGGGGAATCAGCCCCAGCATTTT.

CDR3: CASSKISGRAETQYF. CDR3 sequence (DNA): TGTGCCAGCAGTAAAATTAGCGGGAGGGCGGAGACCCAGTACTTC. The chain joins TRBV2 to TRBJ2-5; 11 bases line up with TRBD2. The CDR3 runs 15 residues. Germline V gives CDR1 SNHLY, CDR2 FYNNEI. V gave up 5 bases and J gave up 5 bases; unmatched junction bases: 7. The variable domain in full, with the rest retrieved from reference TRBV2 and TRBJ2-5, is EPEVTQTPSHQVTQMGQEVILRCVPISNHLYFYWYRQILGQKVEFLVSFYNNEISEKSEIFDDQFSVERPDGSNFTLKIRSTKLEDSAMYFCASSKISGRAETQYFGPGTRLLVL.

The chain couples TRBV10-3 to TRBJ2-1; D gene ambiguous. Deletions cut 3 bases from V and 5 bases from J, with 5 bases between. The CDR3 sequence is 12 residues long. Germline V lookup: CDR1 ENHRY, CDR2 SYGVKD. The CDR3 DNA reads TGTGCCATCAGTGATAGAGACAATGAGCAGTTCTTC. Protein product: CAISDRDNEQFF.

The rearrangement uses TRBV10-3 and TRBJ2-1, with TRBD2 matching 11 bases. V gave up 10 bases and J gave up 2 bases; unmatched junction bases: 7. Germline-derived CDR1 and CDR2 are ENHRY and SYGVKD. This CDR3 has 15 amino acids. CDR3 amino acids: CATTLTSGTYNEQFF. As DNA, the CDR3 is TGTGCCACCACCTTGACTAGCGGGACCTACAATGAGCAGTTCTTC.

This clone showed up just a few times. V is TRBV7-2 and J is TRBJ2-1; a possible D gene is TRBD2 (5 bases). Germline V gene lookup returns CDR1 SGHTA and CDR2 FQGNSA. This CDR3 has 13 residues. Trimming stripped 5 bases from V and 8 bases from J, with 13 bases between. CDR3 coding DNA: TGTGCCAGCAGCAAAGCCACTAGGGATGAGCAGTTCTTC. Translating gives CASSKATRDEQFF.

The chain couples TRBV7-9 to TRBJ1-1; 8 bases are a match to TRBD1. Trimming removed 1 base from V and 4 bases from J; junction bases left unmatched: 5. Germline loops: CDR1 SEHNR, CDR2 FQNEAQ (reference sequence). The CDR3 has 15 residues. The CDR3 DNA sequence: TGTGCCAGCAGCTTAGGCGACAGGGGTATCACTGAAGCTTTCTTT. Its protein product is CASSLGDRGITEAFF.

CDR3 DNA: TGTGCCAGCAGCTCGAGCGGGAGGGCCGAGACCCAGTACTTC. This gives the protein CASSSSGRAETQYF. The rearrangement links TRBV7-2 to TRBJ2-5, with 10 bases that match TRBD2. The CDR3 is 14 residues long. Trimming cost V 4 bases and J 5 bases; bases outside gene matches: 4. In germline, CDR1 is SGHTA, CDR2 FQGNSA. Variable domain in full (rest from reference TRBV7-2 and TRBJ2-5): GAGVSQSPSNKVTEKGKDVELRCDPISGHTALYWYRQSLGQGLEFLIYFQGNSAPDKSGLPSDRFSAERTGGSVSTLTIQRTQQEDSAVYLCASSSSGRAETQYFGPGTRLLVL.

This clone was found a few times. This chain joins TRBV7-2 and TRBJ2-7, with D tentatively TRBD1 (5 bases). The CDR3 has 14 residues. CDR1 is SGHTA, CDR2 FQGNSA, per germline. Trimming stripped 5 bases from V and 0 bases from J, with 11 bases between. The CDR3 nucleotides are TGTGCCAGCAGCGCATCCAGGGTCTCCTACGAGCAGTACTTC. Protein product: CASSASRVSYEQYF.

This clone was observed a few times. This chain joins TRBV6-1 and TRBJ2-1; the match to TRBD2 covers 9 bases. Germline-derived CDR1 and CDR2 are MNHNS and SASEGT. V shed 8 bases, J shed 8 bases, and the junction held 10 bases outside the gene matches. CDR3 size: 14 residues. The CDR3 loop is CASRNSGSRDEQFF. CDR3 DNA sequence: TGTGCCAGCCGCAATAGCGGGAGTAGAGATGAGCAGTTCTTC.

This rearrangement joins TRBV30 to TRBJ2-7, with D perhaps TRBD2 (5 bases). The CDR3 runs 13 residues. CDR1 and CDR2 from the germline V gene are GTSNPN and SVGIG (reference sequence). Trimming pared 5 bases from V and 2 bases from J, leaving 13 bases between. The CDR3 DNA reads as TGTGCCTGGGATCGGCGGGCTGCCTACGAGCAGTACTTC. Protein product: CAWDRRAAYEQYF.

The rearrangement links TRBV11-2 to TRBJ1-5; D unclear. The V gene's germline CDR1 is SGHAT and CDR2 FQNNGV. The V and J ends lost 1 base and 3 bases respectively, with 4 bases between them. The CDR3 consists of 13 residues. This CDR3 is CASSLVANQPQHF. In nucleotides, the CDR3 is TGTGCCAGCAGCTTAGTAGCCAATCAGCCCCAGCATTTT.

The rearrangement uses TRBV5-1 and TRBJ2-1, with D unresolved. The length of the CDR3 is 13 residues. Germline V CDR1 and CDR2: SGHRS, YFSETQ. Trimming cost V 0 bases and J 7 bases, with 8 bases left between them. The CDR3 region is CASSLVGQNEQFF. The CDR3 DNA sequence: TGCGCCAGCAGCTTGGTTGGGCAAAATGAGCAGTTCTTC.

This clone was observed once. The V and J genes are TRBV2 and TRBJ2-6; D gene unclear. V lost 7 bases and J 1 base, leaving 2 bases between the germline ends. The V gene's germline CDR1 is SNHLY and CDR2 FYNNEI. This CDR3 has 12 residues. The CDR3 spells CASTSGANVLTF. CDR3 DNA: TGTGCCAGCACTTCTGGGGCCAACGTCCTGACTTTC.

This clone occurred many times. The chain is built from TRBV6-9 and TRBJ2-3; no clear D. The CDR3 has 12 amino acids. Germline V gene data show CDR1 as MNHGY and CDR2 as SVAAGI. Trimming left V 10 bases short and J 5 bases short, with 13 bases between. The CDR3 reads CATDWFRDTQYF. The CDR3 coding sequence is TGTGCCACCGACTGGTTCAGAGATACGCAGTATTTT.